Listed below are T cell receptor beta chains from one sample, sequenced in a study of T cell responses to AZD1222 COVID-19 vaccine. TCRdb's table, derived via immunoSEQ multiplex PCR, lists solely in-frame clones and lacks some. The data show fewer than 130,000 clones, 94% seen once. This specimen was peripheral blood, taken 28 days after the second AZD1222 dose. The receptors derive from an adult who received the AZD1222 COVID-19 vaccine. The CDR3 runs from the conserved cysteine through the conserved F or W. A D gene is named only where the DNA matches it firmly. Only some rows state a clone size, as once, few, many or a class for expanded clones.

j_call v_call d_call clone_size cdr3_aa cdr3_nt
TRBJ1-5 TRBV2 - - CASSDWARDIDQPQHF TGTGCCAGCAGCGACTGGGCCCGGGACATCGATCAGCCCCAGCATTTT
TRBJ2-1 TRBV4-1 - - CASSHVSLRGGNEQFF TGCGCCAGCAGCCACGTTTCTCTGAGGGGTGGCAATGAGCAGTTCTTC
TRBJ2-7 TRBV7-2 - once CASSPQASTRFEQYF TGTGCCAGCAGCCCACAGGCGTCCACCAGATTCGAGCAGTACTTC
TRBJ1-5 TRBV11-2 TRBD1 once CASSSQGDQPQHF TGTGCCAGCAGCAGCCAGGGGGATCAGCCCCAGCATTTT
TRBJ2-7 TRBV11-2 - - CASSIQGPSYEQYF TGTGCCAGCAGCATTCAGGGGCCCTCCTACGAGCAGTACTTC
TRBJ1-1 TRBV6-5 - once CASSREVNTEAFF TGTGCCAGCAGCCGGGAAGTGAACACTGAAGCTTTCTTT
TRBJ1-2 TRBV28 - - CASSLSDYGYTF TGTGCCAGCAGTTTGAGCGACTATGGCTACACCTTC
TRBJ1-2 TRBV7-9 TRBD1 - CASSLGSGGRRGYTF TGTGCCAGCAGCTTAGGGTCAGGGGGCCGGCGTGGCTACACCTTC
TRBJ1-5 TRBV7-2 - - CASSFDSNQPQHF TGTGCCAGCAGCTTCGATAGCAATCAGCCCCAGCATTTT
TRBJ2-1 TRBV29-1 TRBD1 - CSVENTGGYSSEQFF TGCAGCGTTGAAAATACAGGGGGCTATTCGAGTGAGCAGTTCTTC
TRBJ2-1 TRBV27 TRBD2 - CASLRRREGNEQFF TGTGCCAGCCTACGGAGGCGGGAGGGGAATGAGCAGTTCTTC
TRBJ1-5 TRBV28 - - CASSVYRVQNQPQHF TGTGCCAGCAGTGTGTACAGGGTTCAGAATCAGCCCCAGCATTTT
TRBJ2-7 TRBV7-2 - - CASSLSGTYEQYF TGTGCCAGCAGCTTATCTGGCACCTACGAGCAGTACTTC
TRBJ2-3 TRBV24-1 TRBD2 - CATSPAGRDTQYF TGTGCCACCTCCCCAGCGGGACGGGATACGCAGTATTTT
TRBJ1-5 TRBV7-2 - - CASSLVEQAGQPQHF TGTGCCAGCAGCTTAGTAGAACAGGCGGGACAGCCCCAGCATTTT
TRBJ2-6 TRBV19 - - CASSISLVVGANVLTF TGTGCCAGTAGTATCTCCTTAGTCGTTGGGGCCAACGTCCTGACTTTC
TRBJ2-3 TRBV19 - - CASTKVDTDTQYF TGTGCCAGTACCAAAGTGGACACAGATACGCAGTATTTT
TRBJ2-2 TRBV5-5 - - CASSDGTNQRLTGELFF TGTGCCAGCAGCGATGGGACCAACCAACGACTGACCGGGGAGCTGTTTTTT
TRBJ2-2 TRBV5-1 - - CASSLRDYRTGELFF TGCGCCAGCAGCCTCCGGGATTACCGGACCGGGGAGCTGTTTTTT
TRBJ2-3 TRBV5-6 TRBD2 - CASSLIPTSGRDTQYF TGTGCCAGCAGCTTAATACCGACTAGCGGGAGAGATACGCAGTATTTT
TRBJ1-3 TRBV5-4 - - CASSLAGAGNTIYF TGTGCCAGCAGCTTGGCAGGGGCTGGAAACACCATATATTTT
TRBJ2-1 TRBV5-1 TRBD2 - CATSSGSYNEQFF TGCGCCACTTCTAGCGGTTCCTACAATGAGCAGTTCTTC
TRBJ2-7 TRBV5-1 - once CASSMGWSGEQYF TGCGCCAGCAGCATGGGTTGGTCTGGCGAGCAGTACTTC
TRBJ2-2 TRBV4-2 - - CASSPSPDPNTGELFF TGTGCCAGCAGCCCCAGCCCCGACCCGAACACCGGGGAGCTGTTTTTT
TRBJ1-1 TRBV3-1/TRBV3-2 - - CASSGDSFRAFF TGTGCCAGCAGCGGGGACTCTTTTAGAGCTTTCTTT
TRBJ1-2 TRBV29-1 - few CSSSSGYGYTF TGCAGCTCGAGCAGTGGCTATGGCTACACCTTC
TRBJ2-1 TRBV11-2 TRBD2 - CASSPLAAGGYNEQFF TGTGCCAGCAGCCCACTAGCCGCGGGGGGGTACAATGAGCAGTTCTTC
TRBJ2-3 TRBV7-9 - - CASSSPLGPPGSTQYF TGTGCCAGCAGCTCCCCCTTGGGCCCGCCGGGAAGTACGCAGTATTTT
TRBJ1-2 TRBV28 - once CASSLSRNYGYTF TGTGCCAGCAGTTTGTCCAGGAACTATGGCTACACCTTC
TRBJ1-2 TRBV3-1/TRBV3-2 - once CASSQGGLTNYGYTF TGTGCCAGCAGCCAAGGGGGACTGACTAACTATGGCTACACCTTC